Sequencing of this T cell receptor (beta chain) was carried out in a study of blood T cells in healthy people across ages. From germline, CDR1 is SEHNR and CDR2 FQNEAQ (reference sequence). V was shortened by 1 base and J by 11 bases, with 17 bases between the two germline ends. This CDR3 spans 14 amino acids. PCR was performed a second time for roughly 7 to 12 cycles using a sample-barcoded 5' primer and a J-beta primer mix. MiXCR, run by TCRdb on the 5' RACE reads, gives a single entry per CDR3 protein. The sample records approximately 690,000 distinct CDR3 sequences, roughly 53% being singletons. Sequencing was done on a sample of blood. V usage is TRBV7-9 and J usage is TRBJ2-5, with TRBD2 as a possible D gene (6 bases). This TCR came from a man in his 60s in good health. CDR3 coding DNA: TGTGCCAGCAGCTTAGGCGGGGCGTACAATGAGCAGTACTTC. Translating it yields CASSLGGAYNEQYF.